This record concerns one T cell receptor beta chain sequence. Per the germline V gene, CDR1 is SGHRS and CDR2 is YFSETQ. The CDR3 extends over 16 amino acids. The V and J ends lost 1 base and 5 bases, in that order; junction bases with no gene match: 3. The source of the sample is a study of blood T cell repertoires in COVID-19. Study information: Samples of COVID-19 (acute and convalescent) were obtained from the United States, Italy and Spain. Sources were T cells, B-cell-depleted T cells, or PBMCs; the material itself was cDNA or gDNA.

Repertoires were generated with immunoSEQ multiplex PCR, while TCRdb's copy carries only in-frame clones and drops some. Of around 97,000 clones listed, 84% are singletons. The material sequenced was peripheral blood. This sequence joins TRBV5-1 and TRBJ2-1; 13 bases line up with TRBD2. The receptor was isolated from a human donor in a cohort sampled during active or convalescent COVID-19. The CDR3 DNA sequence: TGCGCCAGCAGCTTGCGGACTAGCGGGGGAAACAATGAGCAGTTCTTC. Amino acid sequence: CASSLRTSGGNNEQFF.